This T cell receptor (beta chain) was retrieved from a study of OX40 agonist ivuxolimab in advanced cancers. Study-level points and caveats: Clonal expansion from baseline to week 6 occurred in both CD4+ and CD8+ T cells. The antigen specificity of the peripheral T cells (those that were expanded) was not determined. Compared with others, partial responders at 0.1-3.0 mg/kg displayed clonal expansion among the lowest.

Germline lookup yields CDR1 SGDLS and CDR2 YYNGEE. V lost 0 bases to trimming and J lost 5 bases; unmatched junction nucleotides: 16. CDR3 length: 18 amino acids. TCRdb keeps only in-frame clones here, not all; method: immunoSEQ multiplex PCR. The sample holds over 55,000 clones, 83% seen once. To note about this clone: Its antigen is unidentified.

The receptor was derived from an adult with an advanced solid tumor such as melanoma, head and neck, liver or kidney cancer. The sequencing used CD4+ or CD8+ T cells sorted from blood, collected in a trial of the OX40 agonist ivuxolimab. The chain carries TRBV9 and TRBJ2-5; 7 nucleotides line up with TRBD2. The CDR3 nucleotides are TGTGCCAGCAGCGTAGCCCCCACGGGAGGTATGGGTCGGGAGACCCAGTACTTC. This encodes CASSVAPTGGMGRETQYF. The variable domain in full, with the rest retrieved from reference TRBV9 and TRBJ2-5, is DSGVTQTPKHLITATGQRVTLRCSPRSGDLSVYWYQQSLDQGLQFLIQYYNGEERAKGNILERFSAQQFPDLHSELNLSSLELGDSALYFCASSVAPTGGMGRETQYFGPGTRLLVL.